This T cell receptor beta chain was observed in a study of shared clonotypes between healthy human individuals. Study details: A couple of women and a few men aged 18 to 49 made up the donors.

This clone was found once. The CDR3 covers 11 residues. CDR1 and CDR2 from the germline V gene are SGHTA and FQGTGA. Trimming removed 8 bases at V and 2 bases at J, with 5 bases between. Some clones are missing from TCRdb's copy, which holds only in-frame ones; the method was immunoSEQ multiplex PCR. This sample has some 630,000 clones, with 95% to 97% found just once. Naive CD8 cells were CD45RO-negative, positively selected for CCR7, excluding terminally differentiated effector memory CD45RA+ cells. The chain uses TRBV7-3 and TRBJ2-3; unclear D gene. This receptor was identified in a woman in her twenties or thirties in good health. Sequenced material: naive CD8+ T cells sorted from blood. In DNA, the CDR3 is TGTGCCAGCCCCTCCACAGATACGCAGTATTTT. It is translated as CASPSTDTQYF.